This T cell receptor (beta chain) is from a study of shared clonotypes between healthy human individuals. Background on the study: Each donor had three CD4 naive, three CD4 memory, two CD8 naive and one CD8 memory plate.

J lost 4 bases, V lost 2 bases, and 3 bases had no gene match. CDR3 length: 14 amino acids. The V gene's germline CDR1 is SGHRS and CDR2 YFSETQ. Some clones are missing from TCRdb's copy, which holds only in-frame ones; the method was immunoSEQ multiplex PCR. The table includes under 2.5 million clones, less than 95% detected once. Sequences were obtained from naive CD4+ T cells from PBMCs. Regarding subset: CD45RA+ positively selected. The V and J genes are TRBV5-1 and TRBJ2-4; 7 bases are a match to TRBD1. This sequence was found in a man between 18 and 29 years old in good health. Some clones in this sample may be carry-over from other donors' samples. The DNA of the CDR3 is TGCGCCAGCAGCTTCGGGACAGTGAAAAACATTCAGTACTTC. Its translation: CASSFGTVKNIQYF. The full variable domain, rest sourced from reference TRBV5-1 and TRBJ2-4, is KAGVTQTPRYLIKTRGQQVTLSCSPISGHRSVSWYQQTPGQGLQFLFEYFSETQRNKGNFPGRFSGRQFSNSRSEMNVSTLELGDSALYLCASSFGTVKNIQYFGAGTRLSVL.